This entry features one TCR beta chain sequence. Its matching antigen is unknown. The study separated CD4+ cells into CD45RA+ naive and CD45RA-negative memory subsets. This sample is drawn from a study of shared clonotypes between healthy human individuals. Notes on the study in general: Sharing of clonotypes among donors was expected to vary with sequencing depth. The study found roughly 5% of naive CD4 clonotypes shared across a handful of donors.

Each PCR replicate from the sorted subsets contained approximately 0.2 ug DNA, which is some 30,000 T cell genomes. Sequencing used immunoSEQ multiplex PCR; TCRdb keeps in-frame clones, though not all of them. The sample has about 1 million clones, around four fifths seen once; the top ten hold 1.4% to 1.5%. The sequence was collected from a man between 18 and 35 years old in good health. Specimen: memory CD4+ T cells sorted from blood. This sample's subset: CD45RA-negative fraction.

CDR3 coding DNA: TGTGCCAGCGGTACAACAGACGTCTCTGGGGCCAACGTCCTGACTTTC. Its protein is CASGTTDVSGANVLTF. The V call is TRBV21-1, the J call TRBJ2-6; TRBD1 reflects the table's D call only, with no check against the DNA. TRBV21-1 is a pseudogene. This CDR3 comprises 16 residues.